This T cell receptor (beta chain) comes out of a study of early T cells in non-severe SARS-CoV-2 infection. In the study overall: Unsorted whole blood bulk RNA was sequenced, with unpaired chains. Study results and limitations: Lookups in VDJdb leaned toward anti-spike CD8 responses and missed private and CD4 specificities.

The TCR library protocol attached unique molecular identifiers to the individual cDNA molecules. TCRdb recomputed calls from the 5' RACE reads with MiXCR, one row per CDR3 protein. Among 56,000 or so distinct CDR3 sequences listed, less than 9.5% were seen once. Details on this clonotype: Antigen specificity is unknown.

Sequencing was carried out using whole blood. This clonotype was obtained from an adult who was a healthcare worker with PCR-confirmed SARS-CoV-2 infection or an uninfected control (not recorded which).

The CDR3 sequence is CASSQGATNTDTQYF. The CDR3 coding sequence is TGTGCCAGCAGCCAGGGGGCTACCAACACAGATACGCAGTATTTT. The rearrangement joins TRBV11-1 to TRBJ2-3; 8 bases are shared with TRBD1. Germline V gives CDR1 SGHAT, CDR2 FQDESV (reference sequence). The CDR3 is 15 residues long. V shed 5 bases and J 2 bases; nucleotides not matched to a gene: 6.